This T cell receptor (beta chain) is from a study of cytomegalovirus exposure and HLA in healthy donors. Here immunoSEQ multiplex PCR was the method, and the copy in TCRdb shows in-frame clones only, minus some. In the table there are 100,000 to 150,000 clones, 86% of which are singletons. CDR1 is MGHDK, CDR2 SYGVNS, per germline. V trimming: 2 bases; J trimming: 9 bases; junction bases outside the gene matches: 0. The CDR3 covers 14 residues. The sample comprised PBMCs. This clonotype was sampled from a man in his late teens or twenties in good health and CMV-seronegative. The gene calls are TRBV25-1 and TRBJ2-1; 14 positions agree with TRBD2. This CDR3 is CASSEGLAGGEQFF. The CDR3 region has the DNA TGTGCCAGCAGTGAAGGACTAGCGGGAGGTGAGCAGTTCTTC.